The following is a TCR beta chain sequence with its context. Authors' analysis steps: Amplifying reference gene primers gave estimates of nucleated cell counts. Assay: immunoSEQ multiplex PCR; the TCRdb copy retains only in-frame clones and omits some. Clone size and the V and J calls come from that table; the DNA yielded D and trimming. Here the sample spans tens of thousands of clones, about 90% being singletons. The entry originates in a study of blood T cell repertoires in COVID-19. Whole-study context: Samples taken during acute and convalescent COVID-19 were collected in the United States, Italy and Spain. Sample material is recorded as cDNA or gDNA derived from T cells, B-cell-depleted T cells, or PBMCs.

Sequencing input: peripheral blood. The TCR sequence derives from a woman aged 60-75 years with active or convalescent COVID-19.

The CDR3 nucleotides are TGTGCCAGCAGCTCCGGACAGGGTAGTTTTGACTACGAGCAGTACTTC. Protein sequence: CASSSGQGSFDYEQYF. V gene TRBV7-9 combines with J gene TRBJ2-7; 8 bases line up with TRBD1. CDR1 is SEHNR and CDR2 is FQNEAQ in the germline V gene (reference sequence). This CDR3 is built from 16 residues. Trimming removed 4 bases from V and 3 bases from J; junction bases left unmatched: 11.